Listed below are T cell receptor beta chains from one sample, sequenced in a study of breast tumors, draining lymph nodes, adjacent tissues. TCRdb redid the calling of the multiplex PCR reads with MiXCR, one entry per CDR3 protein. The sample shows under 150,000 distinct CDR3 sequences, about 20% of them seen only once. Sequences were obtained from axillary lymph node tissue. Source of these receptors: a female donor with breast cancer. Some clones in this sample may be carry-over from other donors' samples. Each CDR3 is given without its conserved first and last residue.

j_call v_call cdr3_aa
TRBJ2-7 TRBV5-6 ASSKGQGLYEQY
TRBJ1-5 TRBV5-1 ASSLDTGGRQPQH
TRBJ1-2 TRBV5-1 ASSLGGLDRGYT
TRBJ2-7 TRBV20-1 SAEVASGGYEQY
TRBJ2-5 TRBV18 ASSPRDTQETQY
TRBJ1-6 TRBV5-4 ASKRTGGNSPLH
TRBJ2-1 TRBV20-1 SARERGVSYNEQF
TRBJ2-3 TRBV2 ASSRTSGNPDTQY
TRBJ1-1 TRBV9 ASSPGGGSYTEAF
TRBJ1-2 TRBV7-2 ASSFGQALGGYT
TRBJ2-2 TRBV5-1 ASSRLAGGHTGELF
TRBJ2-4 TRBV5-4 ASRPRGRVLIKNIQY
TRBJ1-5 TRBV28 ASSLVPQGQPQH
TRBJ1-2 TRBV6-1 ASSELGLNYGYT
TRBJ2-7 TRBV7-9 ASSLAGAHEQY
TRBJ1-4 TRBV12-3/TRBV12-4 ASSLSGGQEKLF
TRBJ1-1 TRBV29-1 SVGQFDTEAF
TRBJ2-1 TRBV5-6 ASSLYRSSRSFNEQF
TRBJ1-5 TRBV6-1 ASRFGTVYNQPQH
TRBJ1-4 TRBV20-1 SAREKGKGKLF